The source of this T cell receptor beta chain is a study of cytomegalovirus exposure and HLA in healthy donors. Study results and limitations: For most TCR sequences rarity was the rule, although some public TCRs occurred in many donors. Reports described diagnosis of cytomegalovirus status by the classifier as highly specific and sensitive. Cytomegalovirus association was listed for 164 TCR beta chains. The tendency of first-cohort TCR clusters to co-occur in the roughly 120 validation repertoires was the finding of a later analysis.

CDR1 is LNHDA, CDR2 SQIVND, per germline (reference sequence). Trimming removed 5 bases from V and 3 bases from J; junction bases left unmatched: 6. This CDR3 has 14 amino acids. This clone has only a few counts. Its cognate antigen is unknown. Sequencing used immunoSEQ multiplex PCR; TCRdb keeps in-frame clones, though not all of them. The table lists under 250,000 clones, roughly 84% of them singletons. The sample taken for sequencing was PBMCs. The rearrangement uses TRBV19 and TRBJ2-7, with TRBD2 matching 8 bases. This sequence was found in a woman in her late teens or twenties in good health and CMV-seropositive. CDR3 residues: CASSAAGEDYEQYF. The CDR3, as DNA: TGTGCCAGTAGTGCAGCGGGGGAGGACTACGAGCAGTACTTC. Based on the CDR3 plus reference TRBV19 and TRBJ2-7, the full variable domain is DGGITQSPKYLFRKEGQNVTLSCEQNLNHDAMYWYRQDPGQGLRLIYYSQIVNDFQKGDIAEGYSVSREKKESFPLTVTSAQKNPTAFYLCASSAAGEDYEQYFGPGTRLTVT.